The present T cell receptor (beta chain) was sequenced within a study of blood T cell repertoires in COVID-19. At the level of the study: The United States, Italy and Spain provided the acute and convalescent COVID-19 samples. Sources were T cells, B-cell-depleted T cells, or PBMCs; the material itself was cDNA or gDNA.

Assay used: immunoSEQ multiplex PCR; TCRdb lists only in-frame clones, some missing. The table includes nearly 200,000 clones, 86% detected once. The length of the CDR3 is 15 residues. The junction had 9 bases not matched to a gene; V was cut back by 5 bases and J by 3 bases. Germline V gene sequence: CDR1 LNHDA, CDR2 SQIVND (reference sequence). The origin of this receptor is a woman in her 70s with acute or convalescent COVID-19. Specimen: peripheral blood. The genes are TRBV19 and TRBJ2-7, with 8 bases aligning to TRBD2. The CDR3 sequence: CASSAGGHISYEQYF. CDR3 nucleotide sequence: TGTGCCAGTAGTGCGGGGGGACACATAAGCTACGAGCAGTACTTC.